The 16 T cell receptor beta chains presented below share a single source sample, sequenced in a study of shared clonotypes between healthy human individuals. Assay used: immunoSEQ multiplex PCR; TCRdb lists only in-frame clones, some missing. The sample has nearly 1 million clones; 76% are singletons. Sequenced input: memory CD4+ T cells sorted from blood. Subset here: CD45RA-negative fraction. These receptors were collected from a man between 18 and 35 years old in good health.

This clone was seen a handful of times. The gene calls are TRBV30 and TRBJ1-5; D unclear. The germline CDR1 and CDR2 sequences are GTSNPN and SVGIG (reference sequence). The CDR3 spans 14 residues. Deletions cut 5 bases from V and 0 bases from J, with 11 bases between. The CDR3: CAWSRENSNQPQHF. DNA of the CDR3: TGTGCCTGGTCAAGGGAAAATAGCAATCAGCCCCAGCATTTT.

The chain employs TRBV6-5 and TRBJ1-2; maybe TRBD1 (6 bases). V lost 0 bases and J 4 bases, leaving 12 bases between the germline ends. Looked up from germline, CDR1 is MNHEY and CDR2 is SVGAGI. The CDR3 runs to 15 residues. The CDR3 is CASSYSNRERYGYTF. In DNA, the CDR3 is TGTGCCAGCAGTTACTCAAACAGGGAACGCTATGGCTACACCTTC.

The chain employs TRBV29-1 and TRBJ2-3; unclear D gene. The CDR3 extends over 13 amino acids. V dropped 4 bases and J dropped 3 bases, with 11 bases sitting between them. Germline V gene sequence: CDR1 SQVTM, CDR2 ANQGSEA. This CDR3 is CSVVVLGTDTQYF. The CDR3 bases are TGCAGCGTTGTCGTCCTTGGGACAGATACGCAGTATTTT.

This rearrangement joins TRBV5-1 to TRBJ2-2; a weak D match, TRBD1 (5 bases). The CDR3 is 17 residues long. Trimming shortened V by 2 bases and J by 1 base, and 15 bases separated the two germline ends. The germline CDR1 and CDR2 sequences are SGHRS and YFSETQ. CDR3 region: CASSFGSGNKNTGELFF. In DNA, the CDR3 is TGCGCCAGCAGCTTCGGTTCAGGGAATAAGAACACCGGGGAGCTGTTTTTT.

The rearrangement uses TRBV28 and TRBJ1-6, with TRBD1 identical over 8 bases. The V and J ends lost 6 bases and 8 bases, in that order; junction bases with no gene match: 12. The CDR3 extends over 16 amino acids. The germline gives CDR1 MDHEN, CDR2 SYDVKM. This CDR3 reads CASRRRMTGVHSPLHF. The CDR3, as DNA: TGTGCCAGCAGGCGAAGAATGACAGGGGTGCATTCACCCCTCCACTTT.

This clone was counted between two and nine times. The rearrangement uses TRBV5-6 and TRBJ1-2; 8 bases are shared with TRBD1. Looked up from germline, CDR1 is SGHDT and CDR2 is YYEEEE. The junction had 2 bases not matched to a gene; V was cut back by 4 bases and J by 6 bases. The CDR3 has 12 residues. CDR3 sequence reads: CASSMGQDGYTF. In DNA, the CDR3 is TGTGCCAGCAGCATGGGACAGGATGGCTACACCTTC.

The chain is built from TRBV6-5 and TRBJ1-5; 7 bases agree with TRBD1. Unmatched junction bases numbered 9, after V lost 6 bases and J lost 7 bases. Per the germline V gene, CDR1 is MNHEY and CDR2 is SVGAGI. The CDR3 extends over 14 amino acids. The CDR3 sequence: CASRPDRAGQPQHF. For the CDR3, the DNA is TGTGCCAGCAGACCTGACAGGGCTGGGCAGCCCCAGCATTTT.

This clone was observed a handful of times. This could be a read error, since a much larger clone is one nucleotide away. Additional DNA sequences in this sample encode the identical CDR3. This rearrangement joins TRBV29-1 to TRBJ2-4; 12 bases are a match to TRBD2. J was trimmed by 0 bases and V by 2 bases; bases with no gene match: 2. The germline V gene has CDR1 SQVTM and CDR2 ANQGSEA. The CDR3 spans 16 residues. Here the CDR3 DNA reads TGCAGCGTTGAACTAGCGGGGGGGCGAGCCAAAAACATTCAGTACTTC. This sequence encodes CSVELAGGRAKNIQYF.

J is TRBJ2-3 and V is TRBV18; D is unclear. Germline assignment: CDR1 KGHSH and CDR2 LQKENI. Trimming took 3 bases from V and 0 from J, leaving 7 bases between them. The CDR3 length is 14 residues. The chain's CDR3 is CASSPGTSTDTQYF. The CDR3 region has the DNA TGTGCCAGCTCACCGGGTACTAGCACAGATACGCAGTATTTT.

Notes on this clone: The same CDR3 can be traced to other DNA sequences in this sample. The chain links TRBV6-1 to TRBJ1-2, with a weak D call TRBD1 (5 bases). The CDR3 consists of 14 residues. Trimming left V 6 bases short and J 8 bases short, with 19 bases between. CDR1 and CDR2 (germline): MNHNS, SASEGT. The CDR3 DNA reads TGTGCCAGCAGCGAGGGTCGGGGCCGGCAGGGCTACACCTTC. Translation gives CASSEGRGRQGYTF.

The V call is TRBV30, the J call TRBJ1-5; D possibly corresponds to TRBD1 (6 bases). V was clipped by 4 bases and J by 5 bases, with 12 bases between them. In germline, CDR1 is GTSNPN, CDR2 SVGIG (reference sequence). CDR3 length equals 13 residues. CDR3 residues: CAWTTGLDQPQHF. The DNA for the CDR3 is TGTGCCTGGACCACAGGGCTTGATCAGCCCCAGCATTTT.

The V and J genes are TRBV10-3 and TRBJ2-3, with TRBD2 matching 9 bases. The V gene end was trimmed by 0 bases and the J gene end by 1 base; junction bases not matched to a gene: 5. This CDR3 contains 17 residues. Looked up from germline, CDR1 is ENHRY and CDR2 is SYGVKD. The CDR3 sequence: CAISESDSGGGTDTQYF. Here the CDR3 DNA reads TGTGCCATCAGTGAGTCGGATAGCGGGGGCGGCACAGATACGCAGTATTTT.

This clone occurred once. The CDR3 sequence is CASSIRRPNEKLFF. The DNA of the CDR3 is TGTGCCAGTAGTATCAGGAGGCCTAATGAAAAACTGTTTTTT. This chain connects TRBV19 to TRBJ1-4; D is undetermined. This CDR3 is 14 amino acids long. The V gene's germline CDR1 is LNHDA and CDR2 SQIVND (reference sequence). V lost 3 bases and J 3 bases, leaving 8 bases between the germline ends.

The chain recombines TRBV7-2 with TRBJ2-7, with a tentative D call TRBD1 (5 bases). The germline V gene has CDR1 SGHTA and CDR2 FQGNSA. This CDR3 has 14 residues. The V end was cut by 1 base, the J end by 4 bases, with 11 bases between. The CDR3 protein is CASSLERQRYEQYF. CDR3 coding DNA: TGTGCCAGCAGCTTAGAGAGACAGAGGTACGAGCAGTACTTC.

This chain's CDR3 is CASRRGQDGNTEAFF. As DNA, the CDR3 is TGTGCCAGCAGGAGGGGACAGGATGGGAACACTGAAGCTTTCTTT. The rearrangement uses TRBV6-6 and TRBJ1-1; 8 bases are a match to TRBD1. V gave up 6 bases and J gave up 1 base; unmatched junction bases: 7. CDR3 length equals 15 residues. CDR1 is MNHNY and CDR2 is SVGAGI in the germline V gene (reference sequence).

This sequence joins TRBV19 and TRBJ1-5; 7 nucleotides match TRBD1. There are 16 residues in the CDR3. Trimming cost V 4 bases and J 6 bases; bases outside gene matches: 12. CDR1 and CDR2 from the germline V gene are LNHDA and SQIVND (reference sequence). CDR3 region: CASSTYRGAVGQPQHF. The CDR3 DNA is TGTGCCAGTAGTACCTACAGGGGTGCCGTAGGTCAGCCCCAGCATTTT.